This T cell receptor beta chain was profiled in a study of T cell responses to AZD1222 COVID-19 vaccine. Whole-study findings and limits: Mostly white British, mostly female donors; authors suggested clonal diversity may be underestimated. Baseline antibody screening turned up just a handful of seropositive AZD1222 recipients.

TCRdb's table, derived via immunoSEQ multiplex PCR, lists solely in-frame clones and lacks some. The sample has 95,000 to 150,000 clones, roughly 88% seen once. This CDR3 contains 14 residues. J gave up 6 bases and V 6 bases, and 8 bases lay outside the gene matches. Germline V gives CDR1 LGHNA, CDR2 YNFKEQ. Regarding this clone: What it recognizes is unknown.

Sequences were derived from peripheral blood, sampled on day 0 of AZD1222 vaccination. V and J are TRBV4-2 and TRBJ1-1; 9 bases fit TRBD1. The sequence was collected from an adult in good health. The DNA of the CDR3 is TGTGCCAGCAGACCGGACAGGGGATCCGCTGAAGCTTTCTTT. Amino acid sequence: CASRPDRGSAEAFF.